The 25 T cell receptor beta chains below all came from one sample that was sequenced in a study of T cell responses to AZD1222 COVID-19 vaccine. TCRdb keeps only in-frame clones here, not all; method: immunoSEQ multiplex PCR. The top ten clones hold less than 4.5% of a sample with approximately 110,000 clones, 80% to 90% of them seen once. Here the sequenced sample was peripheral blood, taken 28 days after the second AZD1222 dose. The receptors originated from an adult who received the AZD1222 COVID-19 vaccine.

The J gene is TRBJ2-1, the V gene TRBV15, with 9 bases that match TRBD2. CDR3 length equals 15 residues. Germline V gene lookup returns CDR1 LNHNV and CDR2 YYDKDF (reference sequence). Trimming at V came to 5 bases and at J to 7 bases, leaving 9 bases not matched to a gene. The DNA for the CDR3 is TGTGCCACCAGCTGGCGGGGGGGCGGTGGTAATGAGCAGTTCTTC. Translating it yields CATSWRGGGGNEQFF.

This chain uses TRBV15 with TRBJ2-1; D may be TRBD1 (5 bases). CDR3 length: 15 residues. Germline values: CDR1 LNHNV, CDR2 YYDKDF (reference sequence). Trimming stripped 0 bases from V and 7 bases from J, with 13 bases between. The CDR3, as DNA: TGTGCCACCAGCAGAGATCCAGGGCTCAAAAATGAGCAGTTCTTC. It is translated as CATSRDPGLKNEQFF.

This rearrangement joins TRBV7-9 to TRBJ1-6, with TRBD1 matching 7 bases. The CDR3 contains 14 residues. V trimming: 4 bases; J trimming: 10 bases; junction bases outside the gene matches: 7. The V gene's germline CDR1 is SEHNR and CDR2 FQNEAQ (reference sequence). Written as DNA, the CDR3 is TGTGCCAGCAGCTCTCGACAGGGTGGATCACCCCTCCACTTT. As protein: CASSSRQGGSPLHF.

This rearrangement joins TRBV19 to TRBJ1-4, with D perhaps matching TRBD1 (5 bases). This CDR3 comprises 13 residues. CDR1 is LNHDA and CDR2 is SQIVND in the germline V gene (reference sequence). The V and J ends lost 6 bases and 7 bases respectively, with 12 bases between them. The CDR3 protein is CASRGGQSEKLFF. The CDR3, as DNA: TGTGCCAGTAGGGGCGGACAAAGTGAAAAACTGTTTTTT.

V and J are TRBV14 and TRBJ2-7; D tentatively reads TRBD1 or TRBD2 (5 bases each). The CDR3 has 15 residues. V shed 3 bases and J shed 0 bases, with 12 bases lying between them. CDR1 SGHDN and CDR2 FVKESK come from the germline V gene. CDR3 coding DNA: TGTGCCAGCAGCCACCTGGGACGGTCCTCCTACGAGCAGTACTTC. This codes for CASSHLGRSSYEQYF.

CDR3 sequence: CSVEEWAEADTQYF. CDR3 in DNA: TGCAGCGTTGAAGAATGGGCGGAGGCAGATACGCAGTATTTT. V is TRBV29-1 and J is TRBJ2-3; perhaps TRBD2 as D (5 bases). Trimming pared 0 bases from V and 4 bases from J, leaving 11 bases between. CDR1 and CDR2 from the germline V gene are SQVTM and ANQGSEA. This CDR3 is built from 14 residues.

The CDR3 is CAWSFGRSYEQYF. The CDR3 DNA follows: TGTGCCTGGAGTTTCGGCAGGAGCTACGAGCAGTACTTC. The chain links TRBV30 to TRBJ2-7; the D is unclear. The CDR3 totals 13 residues. Trimming shortened V by 2 bases and J by 3 bases, and 11 bases separated the two germline ends. Germline lookup yields CDR1 GTSNPN and CDR2 SVGIG (reference sequence). Filled out from reference TRBV30 and TRBJ2-7, the complete variable domain reads SQTIHQWPATLVQPVGSPLSLECTVEGTSNPNLYWYRQAAGRGLQLLFYSVGIGQISSEVPQNLSASRPQDRQFILSSKKLLLSDSGFYLCAWSFGRSYEQYFGPGTRLTVT.

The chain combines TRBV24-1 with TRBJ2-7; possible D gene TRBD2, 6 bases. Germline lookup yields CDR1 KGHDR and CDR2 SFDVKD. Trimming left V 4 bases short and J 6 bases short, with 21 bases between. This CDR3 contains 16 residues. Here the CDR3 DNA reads TGTGCCACCAGTGAATCCCTGGGACTGGCCGCGGGCGAGCAGTACTTC. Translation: CATSESLGLAAGEQYF.

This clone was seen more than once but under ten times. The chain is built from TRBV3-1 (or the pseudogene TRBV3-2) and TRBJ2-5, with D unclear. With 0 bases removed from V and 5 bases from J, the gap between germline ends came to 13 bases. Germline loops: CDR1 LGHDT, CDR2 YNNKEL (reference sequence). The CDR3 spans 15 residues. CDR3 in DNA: TGTGCCAGCAGCCAAGATGGTCTAACGGCGGAGACCCAGTACTTC. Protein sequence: CASSQDGLTAETQYF.

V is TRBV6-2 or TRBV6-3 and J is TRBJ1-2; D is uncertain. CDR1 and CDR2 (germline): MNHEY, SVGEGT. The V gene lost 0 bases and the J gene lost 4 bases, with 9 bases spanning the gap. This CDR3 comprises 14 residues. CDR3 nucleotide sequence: TGTGCCAGCAGTTACTCAGGGCAGACCTATGGCTACACCTTC. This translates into CASSYSGQTYGYTF.

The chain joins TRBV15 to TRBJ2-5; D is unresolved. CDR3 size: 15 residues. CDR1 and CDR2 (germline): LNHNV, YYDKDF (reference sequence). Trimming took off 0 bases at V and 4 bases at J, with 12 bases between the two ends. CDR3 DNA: TGTGCCACCAGCAGAGACCGGACGCCAGGAGAGACCCAGTACTTC. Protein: CATSRDRTPGETQYF.

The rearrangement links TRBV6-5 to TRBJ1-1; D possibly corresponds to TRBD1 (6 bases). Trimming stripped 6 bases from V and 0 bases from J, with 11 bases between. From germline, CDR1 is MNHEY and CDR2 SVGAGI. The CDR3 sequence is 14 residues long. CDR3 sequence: CASSSGAVNTEAFF. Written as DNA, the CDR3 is TGTGCCAGCAGCTCAGGGGCTGTGAACACTGAAGCTTTCTTT.

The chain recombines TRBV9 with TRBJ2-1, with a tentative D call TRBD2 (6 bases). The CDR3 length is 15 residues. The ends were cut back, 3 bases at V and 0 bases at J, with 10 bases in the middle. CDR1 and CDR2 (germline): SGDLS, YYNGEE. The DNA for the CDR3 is TGTGCCAGCAGCGGCCGGGACTTCTCCTACAATGAGCAGTTCTTC. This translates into CASSGRDFSYNEQFF.

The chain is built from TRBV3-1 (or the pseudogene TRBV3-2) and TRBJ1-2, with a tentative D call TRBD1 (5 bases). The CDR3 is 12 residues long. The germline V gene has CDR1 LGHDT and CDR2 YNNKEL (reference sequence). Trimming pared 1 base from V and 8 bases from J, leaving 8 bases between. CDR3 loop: CASSQVQGGYTF. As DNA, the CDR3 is TGTGCCAGCAGCCAAGTCCAGGGCGGCTACACCTTC.

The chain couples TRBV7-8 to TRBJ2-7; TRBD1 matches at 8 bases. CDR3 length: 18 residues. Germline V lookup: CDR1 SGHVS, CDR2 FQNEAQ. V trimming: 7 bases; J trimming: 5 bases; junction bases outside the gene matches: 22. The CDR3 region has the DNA TGTGCCAGCACCCACCCACGGACAGGGAGGAATTTGCTCCACGAGCAGTACTTC. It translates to CASTHPRTGRNLLHEQYF.

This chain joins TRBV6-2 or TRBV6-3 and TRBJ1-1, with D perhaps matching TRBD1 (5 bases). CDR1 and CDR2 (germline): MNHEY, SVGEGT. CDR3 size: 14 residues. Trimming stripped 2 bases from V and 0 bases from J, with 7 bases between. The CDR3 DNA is TGTGCCAGCAGTTACCGACAGCTGAACACTGAAGCTTTCTTT. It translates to CASSYRQLNTEAFF.

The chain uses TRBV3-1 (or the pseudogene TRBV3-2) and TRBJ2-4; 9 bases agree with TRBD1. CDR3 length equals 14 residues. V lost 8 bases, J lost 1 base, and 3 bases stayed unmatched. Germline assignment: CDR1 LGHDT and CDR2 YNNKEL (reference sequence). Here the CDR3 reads CASGQGFAKNIQYF. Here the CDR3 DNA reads TGTGCCAGCGGACAGGGGTTTGCCAAAAACATTCAGTACTTC.

In DNA, the CDR3 is TGTGCCAGCAGCAACTTGGCCGAGCAGTACTTC. Its protein is CASSNLAEQYF. The chain recombines TRBV5-6 with TRBJ2-7; D is uncertain. Per the germline V gene, CDR1 is SGHDT and CDR2 is YYEEEE. The CDR3 runs 11 residues. Trimming removed 4 bases from V and 6 bases from J, with 8 bases in between.

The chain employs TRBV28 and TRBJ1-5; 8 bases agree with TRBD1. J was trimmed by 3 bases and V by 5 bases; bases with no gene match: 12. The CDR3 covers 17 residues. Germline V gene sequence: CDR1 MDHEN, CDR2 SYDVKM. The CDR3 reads CASSLPRDRGYNQPQHF. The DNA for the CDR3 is TGTGCCAGCAGTCTTCCCCGAGACAGGGGTTACAATCAGCCCCAGCATTTT.

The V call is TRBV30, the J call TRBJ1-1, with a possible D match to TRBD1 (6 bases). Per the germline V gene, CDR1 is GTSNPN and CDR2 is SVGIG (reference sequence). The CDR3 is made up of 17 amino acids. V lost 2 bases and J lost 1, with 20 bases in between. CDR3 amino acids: CAWSQPAGALTNTEAFF. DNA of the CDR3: TGTGCCTGGAGTCAGCCGGCAGGGGCTCTCACGAACACTGAAGCTTTCTTT. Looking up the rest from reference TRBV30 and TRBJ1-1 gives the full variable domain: SQTIHQWPATLVQPVGSPLSLECTVEGTSNPNLYWYRQAAGRGLQLLFYSVGIGQISSEVPQNLSASRPQDRQFILSSKKLLLSDSGFYLCAWSQPAGALTNTEAFFGQGTRLTVV.

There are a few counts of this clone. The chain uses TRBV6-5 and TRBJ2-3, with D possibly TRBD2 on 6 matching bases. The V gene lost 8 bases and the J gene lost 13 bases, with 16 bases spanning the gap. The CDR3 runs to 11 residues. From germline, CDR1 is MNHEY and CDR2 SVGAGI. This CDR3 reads CASGAGLLKYF. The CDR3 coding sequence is TGTGCCAGCGGGGCGGGACTGTTGAAGTATTTT.

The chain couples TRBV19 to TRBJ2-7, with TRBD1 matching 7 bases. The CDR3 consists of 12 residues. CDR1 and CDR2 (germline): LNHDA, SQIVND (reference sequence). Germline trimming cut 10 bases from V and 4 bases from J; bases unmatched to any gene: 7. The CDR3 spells CATNNRGYEQYF. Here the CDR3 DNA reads TGTGCCACTAACAACAGGGGATACGAGCAGTACTTC.

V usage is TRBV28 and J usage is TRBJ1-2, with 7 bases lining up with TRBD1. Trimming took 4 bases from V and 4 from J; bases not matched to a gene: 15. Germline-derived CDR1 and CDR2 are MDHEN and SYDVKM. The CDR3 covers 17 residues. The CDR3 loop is CASSSRDSHTGVYGYTF. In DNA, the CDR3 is TGTGCCAGCAGTTCCCGGGACAGCCACACGGGCGTCTATGGCTACACCTTC.

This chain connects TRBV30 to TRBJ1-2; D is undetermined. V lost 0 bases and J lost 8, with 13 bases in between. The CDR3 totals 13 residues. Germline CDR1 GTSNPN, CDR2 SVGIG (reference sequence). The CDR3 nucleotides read TGTGCCTGGAGTGTATCGAGGATCGGCGGCTACACCTTC. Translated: CAWSVSRIGGYTF.

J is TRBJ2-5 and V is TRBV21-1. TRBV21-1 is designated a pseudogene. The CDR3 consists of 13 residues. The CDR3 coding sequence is TGTGCCAGCAGCAATGGGGGTAGAGAGACCCAGTACTTC. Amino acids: CASSNGGRETQYF.